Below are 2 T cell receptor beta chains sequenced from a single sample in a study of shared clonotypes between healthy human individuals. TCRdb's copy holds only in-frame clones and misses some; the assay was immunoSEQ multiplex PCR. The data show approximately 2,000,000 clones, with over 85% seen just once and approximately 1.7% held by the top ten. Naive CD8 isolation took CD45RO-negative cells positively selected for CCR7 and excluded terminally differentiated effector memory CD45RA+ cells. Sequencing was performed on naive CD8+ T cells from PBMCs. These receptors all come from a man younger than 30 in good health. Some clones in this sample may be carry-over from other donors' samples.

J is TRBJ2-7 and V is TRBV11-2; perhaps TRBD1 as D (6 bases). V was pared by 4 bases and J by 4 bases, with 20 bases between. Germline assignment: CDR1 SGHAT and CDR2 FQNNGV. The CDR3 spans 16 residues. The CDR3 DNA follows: TGTGCCAGCAGCTACCGGACAGTCCGGAGTCCTTACGAGCAGTACTTC. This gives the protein CASSYRTVRSPYEQYF.

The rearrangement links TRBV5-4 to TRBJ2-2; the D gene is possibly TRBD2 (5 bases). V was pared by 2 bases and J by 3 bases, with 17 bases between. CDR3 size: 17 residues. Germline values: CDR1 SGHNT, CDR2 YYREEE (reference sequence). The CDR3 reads CASSFWMVAPHTGELFF. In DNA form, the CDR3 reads TGTGCCAGCAGCTTTTGGATGGTAGCGCCCCACACCGGGGAGCTGTTTTTT.